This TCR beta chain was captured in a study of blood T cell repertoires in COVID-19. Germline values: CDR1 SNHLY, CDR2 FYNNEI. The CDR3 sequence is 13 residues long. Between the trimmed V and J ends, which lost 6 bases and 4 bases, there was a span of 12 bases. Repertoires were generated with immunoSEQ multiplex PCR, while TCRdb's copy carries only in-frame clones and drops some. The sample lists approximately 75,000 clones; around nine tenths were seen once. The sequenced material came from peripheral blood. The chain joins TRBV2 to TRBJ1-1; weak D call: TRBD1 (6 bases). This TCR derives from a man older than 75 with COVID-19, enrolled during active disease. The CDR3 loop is CASRDNRATEAFF. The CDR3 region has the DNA TGTGCCAGCAGAGACAACAGGGCCACTGAAGCTTTCTTT.